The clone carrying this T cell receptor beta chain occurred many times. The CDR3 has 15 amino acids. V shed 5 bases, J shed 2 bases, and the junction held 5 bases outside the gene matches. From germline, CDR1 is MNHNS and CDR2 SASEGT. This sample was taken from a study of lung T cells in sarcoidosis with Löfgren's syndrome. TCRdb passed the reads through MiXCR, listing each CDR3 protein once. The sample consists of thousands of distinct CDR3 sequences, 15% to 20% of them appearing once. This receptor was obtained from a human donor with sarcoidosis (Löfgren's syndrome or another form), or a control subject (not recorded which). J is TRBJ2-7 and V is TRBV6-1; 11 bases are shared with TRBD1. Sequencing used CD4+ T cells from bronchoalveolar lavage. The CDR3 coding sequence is TGTGCCAGCAGTATCCGGGACAGGGGGGCCTACGAGCAGTACTTC. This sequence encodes CASSIRDRGAYEQYF.